This T cell receptor (beta chain) was found in a study of blood T cell repertoires in COVID-19. Study overall: Sites in the United States, Italy and Spain provided acute and convalescent COVID-19 samples. Sources were T cells, B-cell-depleted T cells, or PBMCs; the material itself was cDNA or gDNA.

The V end lost 0 bases, the J end lost 2 bases, and 9 bases lay between the germline ends. Germline V gives CDR1 SGHNT, CDR2 YYREEE (reference sequence). CDR3 length: 14 amino acids. As handled by the study authors: The authors estimated nucleated cell counts from reference gene primer amplification. Method: immunoSEQ multiplex PCR; TCRdb's copy keeps in-frame clones and lacks some. The DNA was the basis for D and trimming; V, J and clone size are from that table. The sample contains about 290,000 clones, roughly 89% of which appear only once. The clonotype originates from a woman aged 35 to 49 who had recovered from COVID-19. The sample consisted of peripheral blood. V and J are TRBV5-4 and TRBJ2-7; the D gene is possibly TRBD2 (6 bases). The CDR3 spells CASSLEAGTYEQYF. Here the CDR3 DNA reads TGTGCCAGCAGCTTGGAAGCGGGTACCTACGAGCAGTACTTC. Together with reference TRBV5-4 and TRBJ2-7, the CDR3 gives the full variable domain: ETGVTQSPTHLIKTRGQQVTLRCSSQSGHNTVSWYQQALGQGPQFIFQYYREEENGRGNFPPRFSGLQFPNYSSELNVNALELDDSALYLCASSLEAGTYEQYFGPGTRLTVT.